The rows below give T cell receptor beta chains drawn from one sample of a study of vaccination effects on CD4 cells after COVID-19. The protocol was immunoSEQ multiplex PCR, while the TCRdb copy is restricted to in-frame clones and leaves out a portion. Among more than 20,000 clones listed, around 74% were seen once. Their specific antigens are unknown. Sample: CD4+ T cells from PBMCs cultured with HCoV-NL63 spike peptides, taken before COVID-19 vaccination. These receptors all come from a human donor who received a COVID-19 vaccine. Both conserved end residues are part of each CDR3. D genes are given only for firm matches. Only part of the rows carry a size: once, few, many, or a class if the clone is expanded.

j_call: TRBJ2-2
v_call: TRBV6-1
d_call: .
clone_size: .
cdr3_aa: CASSDVSWSSRELFF
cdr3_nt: TGTGCCAGCAGTGACGTGTCTTGGAGTTCCCGGGAGCTGTTTTTT

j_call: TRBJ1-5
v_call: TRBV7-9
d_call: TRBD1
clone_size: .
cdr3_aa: CASSLGQGNQPQHF
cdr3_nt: TGTGCCAGCAGCTTGGGACAGGGAAATCAGCCCCAGCATTTT

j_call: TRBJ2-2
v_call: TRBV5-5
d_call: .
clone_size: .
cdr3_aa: CASSSSPPGTGELFF
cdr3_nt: TGTGCCAGCAGCTCTAGCCCACCCGGGACCGGGGAGCTGTTTTTT

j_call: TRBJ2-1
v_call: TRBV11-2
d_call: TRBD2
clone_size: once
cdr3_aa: CASRGYRGGSYNEQFF
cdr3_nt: TGTGCCAGCAGGGGGTACCGGGGGGGCTCCTACAATGAGCAGTTCTTC

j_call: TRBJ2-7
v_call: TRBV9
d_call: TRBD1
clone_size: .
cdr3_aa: CASSQSTGGYEQYF
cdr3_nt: TGTGCCAGCTCACAATCAACAGGGGGCTACGAGCAGTACTTC

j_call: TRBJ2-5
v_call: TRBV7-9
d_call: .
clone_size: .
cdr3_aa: CASSPGTHQETQYF
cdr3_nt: TGTGCCAGCAGCCCCGGGACGCACCAAGAGACCCAGTACTTC

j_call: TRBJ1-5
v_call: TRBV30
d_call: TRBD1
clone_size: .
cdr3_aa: CAWSSGTGGIRQPQHF
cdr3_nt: TGTGCCTGGAGTTCCGGGACAGGGGGAATTAGGCAGCCCCAGCATTTT

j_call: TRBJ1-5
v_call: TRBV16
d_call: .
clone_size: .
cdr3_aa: CASSQWGPGSNQPQHF
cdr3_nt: TGTGCCAGCAGCCAATGGGGGCCGGGGAGCAATCAGCCCCAGCATTTT

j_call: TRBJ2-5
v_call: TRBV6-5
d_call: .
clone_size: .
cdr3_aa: CASRRTIQETQYF
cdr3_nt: TGTGCCAGCCGCCGGACTATACAAGAGACCCAGTACTTC

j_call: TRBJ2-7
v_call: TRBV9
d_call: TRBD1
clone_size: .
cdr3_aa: CASSPQGALYEQYF
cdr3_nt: TGTGCCAGCAGCCCCCAGGGGGCTCTCTACGAGCAGTACTTC

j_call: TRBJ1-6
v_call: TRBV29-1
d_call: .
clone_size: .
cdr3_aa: CSVQWQPNSPLHF
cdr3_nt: TGCAGCGTTCAGTGGCAGCCTAATTCACCCCTCCACTTT

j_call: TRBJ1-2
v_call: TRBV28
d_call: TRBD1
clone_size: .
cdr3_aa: CAVLGQAYGYTF
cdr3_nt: TGTGCCGTCCTCGGACAGGCGTATGGCTACACCTTC